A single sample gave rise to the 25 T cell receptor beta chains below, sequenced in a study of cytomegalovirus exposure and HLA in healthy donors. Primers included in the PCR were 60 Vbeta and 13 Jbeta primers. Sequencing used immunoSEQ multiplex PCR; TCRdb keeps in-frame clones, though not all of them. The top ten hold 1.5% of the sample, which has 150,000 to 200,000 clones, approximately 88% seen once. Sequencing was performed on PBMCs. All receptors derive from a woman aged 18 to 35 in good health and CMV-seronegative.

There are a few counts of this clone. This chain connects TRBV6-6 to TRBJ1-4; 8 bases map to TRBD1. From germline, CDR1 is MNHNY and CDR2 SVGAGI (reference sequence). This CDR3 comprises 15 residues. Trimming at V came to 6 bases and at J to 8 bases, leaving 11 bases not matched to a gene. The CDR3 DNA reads TGTGCCAGCAGCGGGGGAGGGACAGGAGACGAAAAACTGTTTTTT. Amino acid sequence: CASSGGGTGDEKLFF.

CDR3 sequence: CASSSGQNTEAFF. DNA for the CDR3: TGTGCCAGCAGTTCCGGACAGAACACTGAAGCTTTCTTT. The chain combines TRBV27 with TRBJ1-1; weak D call: TRBD1 (5 bases). Trimming pared 4 bases from V and 1 base from J, leaving 7 bases between. The CDR3 length is 13 residues. CDR1 is MNHEY and CDR2 is SMNVEV in the germline V gene (reference sequence).

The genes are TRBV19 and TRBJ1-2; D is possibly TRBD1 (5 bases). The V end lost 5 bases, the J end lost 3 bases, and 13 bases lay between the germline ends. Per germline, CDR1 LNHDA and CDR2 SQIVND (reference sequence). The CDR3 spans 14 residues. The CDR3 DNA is TGTGCCAGTAGTTCCAGGGCGACGGACTATGGCTACACCTTC. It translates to CASSSRATDYGYTF.

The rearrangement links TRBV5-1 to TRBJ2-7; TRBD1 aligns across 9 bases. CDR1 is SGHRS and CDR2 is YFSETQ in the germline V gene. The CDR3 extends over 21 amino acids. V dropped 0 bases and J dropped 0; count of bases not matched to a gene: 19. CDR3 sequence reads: CASSLVTTLYRDRERSYEQYF. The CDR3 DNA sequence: TGCGCCAGCAGCTTGGTGACTACCCTATACCGGGACAGGGAACGCTCCTACGAGCAGTACTTC.

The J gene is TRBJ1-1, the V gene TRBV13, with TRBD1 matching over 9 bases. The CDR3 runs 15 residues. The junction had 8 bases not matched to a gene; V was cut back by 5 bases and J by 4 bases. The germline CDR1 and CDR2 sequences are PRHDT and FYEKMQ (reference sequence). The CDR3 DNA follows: TGTGCCAGCAGCAACGGACAGGGGTCCTTCACTGAAGCTTTCTTT. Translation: CASSNGQGSFTEAFF.

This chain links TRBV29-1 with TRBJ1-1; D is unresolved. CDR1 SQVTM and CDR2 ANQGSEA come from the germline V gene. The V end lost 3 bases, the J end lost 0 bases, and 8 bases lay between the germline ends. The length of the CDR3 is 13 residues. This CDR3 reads CSVESGVNTEAFF. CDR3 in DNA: TGCAGCGTTGAGTCCGGGGTGAACACTGAAGCTTTCTTT.

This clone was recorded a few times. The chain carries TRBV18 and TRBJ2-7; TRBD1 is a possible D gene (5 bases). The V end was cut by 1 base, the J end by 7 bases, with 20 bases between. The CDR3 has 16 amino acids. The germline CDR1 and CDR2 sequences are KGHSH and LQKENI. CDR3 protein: CASSPLGATLSWEQYF. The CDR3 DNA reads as TGTGCCAGCTCACCACTTGGGGCGACACTGTCGTGGGAGCAGTACTTC.

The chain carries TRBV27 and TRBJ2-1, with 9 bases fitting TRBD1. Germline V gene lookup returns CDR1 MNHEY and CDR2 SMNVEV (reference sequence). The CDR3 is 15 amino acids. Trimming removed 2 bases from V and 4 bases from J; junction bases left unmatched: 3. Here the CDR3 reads CASSLGDREYNEQFF. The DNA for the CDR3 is TGTGCCAGCAGTTTAGGGGACAGGGAGTACAATGAGCAGTTCTTC.

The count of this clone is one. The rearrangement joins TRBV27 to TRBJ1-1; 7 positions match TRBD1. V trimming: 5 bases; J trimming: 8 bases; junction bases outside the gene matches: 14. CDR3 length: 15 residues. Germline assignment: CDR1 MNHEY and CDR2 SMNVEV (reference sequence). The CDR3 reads CASSAHLSTGTEAFF. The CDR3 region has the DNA TGTGCCAGCAGTGCACACCTCTCGACAGGGACAGAAGCTTTCTTT.

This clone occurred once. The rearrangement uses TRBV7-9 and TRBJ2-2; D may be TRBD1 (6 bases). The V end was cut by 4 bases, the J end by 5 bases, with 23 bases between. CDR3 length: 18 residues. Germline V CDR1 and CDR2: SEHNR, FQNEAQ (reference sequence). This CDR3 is CASSSPLTIGTPTGELFF. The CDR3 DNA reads TGTGCCAGCAGCTCCCCGCTGACAATCGGGACACCAACCGGGGAGCTGTTTTTT.

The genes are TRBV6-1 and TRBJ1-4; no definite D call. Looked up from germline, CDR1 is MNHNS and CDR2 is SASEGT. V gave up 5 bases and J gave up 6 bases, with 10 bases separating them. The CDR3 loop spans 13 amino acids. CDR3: CASSWRAHEKLFF. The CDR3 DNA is TGTGCCAGCAGTTGGCGGGCTCATGAAAAACTGTTTTTT.

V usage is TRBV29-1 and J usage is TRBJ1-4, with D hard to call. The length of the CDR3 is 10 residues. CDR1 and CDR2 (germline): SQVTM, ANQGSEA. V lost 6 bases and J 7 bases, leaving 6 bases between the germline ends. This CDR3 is CSVGSEKLFF. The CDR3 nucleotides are TGCAGCGTGGGGAGTGAAAAACTGTTTTTT.

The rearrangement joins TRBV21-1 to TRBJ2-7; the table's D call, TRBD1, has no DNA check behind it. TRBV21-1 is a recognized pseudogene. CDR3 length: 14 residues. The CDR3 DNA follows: TGTGCCAGCACCCGGGACAGGGGGATATACGAGCAGTACTTC. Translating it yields CASTRDRGIYEQYF.

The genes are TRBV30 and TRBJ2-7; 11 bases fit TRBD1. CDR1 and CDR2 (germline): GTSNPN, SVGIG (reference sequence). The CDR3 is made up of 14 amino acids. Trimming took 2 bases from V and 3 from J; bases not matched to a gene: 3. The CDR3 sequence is CAWSLGTGGYEQYF. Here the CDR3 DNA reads TGTGCCTGGAGTCTCGGGACAGGGGGCTACGAGCAGTACTTC.

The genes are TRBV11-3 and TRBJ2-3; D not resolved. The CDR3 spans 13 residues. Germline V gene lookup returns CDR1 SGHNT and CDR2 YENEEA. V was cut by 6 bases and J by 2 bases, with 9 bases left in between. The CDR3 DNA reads TGTGCCAGCAGTAGTATGCCCACAGATACGCAGTATTTT. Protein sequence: CASSSMPTDTQYF. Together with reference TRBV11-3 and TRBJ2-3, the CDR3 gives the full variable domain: EAGVVQSPRYKIIEKKQPVAFWCNPISGHNTLYWYLQNLGQGPELLIRYENEEAVDDSQLPKDRFSAERLKGVDSTLKIQPAELGDSAVYLCASSSMPTDTQYFGPGTRLTVL.

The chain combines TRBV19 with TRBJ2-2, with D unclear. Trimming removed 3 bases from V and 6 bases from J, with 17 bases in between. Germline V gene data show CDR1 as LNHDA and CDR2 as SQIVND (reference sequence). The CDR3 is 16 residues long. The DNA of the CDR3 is TGTGCCAGTAGTATTCCGGGTTCCTCACGCCCCGGGGAGCTGTTTTTT. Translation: CASSIPGSSRPGELFF.

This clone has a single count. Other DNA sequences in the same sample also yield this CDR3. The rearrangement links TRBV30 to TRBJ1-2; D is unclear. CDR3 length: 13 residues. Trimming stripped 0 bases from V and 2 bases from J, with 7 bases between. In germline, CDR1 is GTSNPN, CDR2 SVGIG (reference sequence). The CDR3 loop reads CAWSVRGNYGYTF. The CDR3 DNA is TGTGCCTGGAGTGTACGCGGAAACTATGGCTACACCTTC.

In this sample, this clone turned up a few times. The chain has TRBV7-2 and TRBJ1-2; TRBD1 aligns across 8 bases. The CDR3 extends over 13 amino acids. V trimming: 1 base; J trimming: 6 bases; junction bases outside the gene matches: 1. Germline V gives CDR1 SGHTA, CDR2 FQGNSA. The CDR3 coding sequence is TGTGCCAGCAGCTTAGGGACAGGGAATGGCTACACCTTC. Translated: CASSLGTGNGYTF.

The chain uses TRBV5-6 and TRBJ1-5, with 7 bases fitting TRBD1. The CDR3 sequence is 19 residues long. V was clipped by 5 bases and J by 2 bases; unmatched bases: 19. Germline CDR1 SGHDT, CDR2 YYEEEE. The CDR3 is CASSRRGGGLPDGNQPQHF. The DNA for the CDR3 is TGTGCCAGCAGTCGAAGAGGGGGCGGATTGCCCGACGGCAATCAGCCCCAGCATTTT. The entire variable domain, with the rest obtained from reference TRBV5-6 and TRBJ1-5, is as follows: DAGVTQSPTHLIKTRGQQVTLRCSPKSGHDTVSWYQQALGQGPQFIFQYYEEEERQRGNFPDRFSGHQFPNYSSELNVNALLLGDSALYLCASSRRGGGLPDGNQPQHFGDGTRLSIL.

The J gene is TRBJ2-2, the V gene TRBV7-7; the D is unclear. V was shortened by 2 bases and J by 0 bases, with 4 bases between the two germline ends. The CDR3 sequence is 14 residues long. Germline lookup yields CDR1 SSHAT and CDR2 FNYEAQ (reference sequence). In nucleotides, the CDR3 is TGTGCCAGCAGCTTACATGCGAACACCGGGGAGCTGTTTTTT. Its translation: CASSLHANTGELFF.

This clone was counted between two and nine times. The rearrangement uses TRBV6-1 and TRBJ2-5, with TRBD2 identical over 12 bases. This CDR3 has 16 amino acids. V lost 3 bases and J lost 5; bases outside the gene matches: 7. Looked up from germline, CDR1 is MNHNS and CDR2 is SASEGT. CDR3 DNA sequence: TGTGCCAGCAGTGACCCGGGGCTAGCGGGAGGGGAGACCCAGTACTTC. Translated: CASSDPGLAGGETQYF.

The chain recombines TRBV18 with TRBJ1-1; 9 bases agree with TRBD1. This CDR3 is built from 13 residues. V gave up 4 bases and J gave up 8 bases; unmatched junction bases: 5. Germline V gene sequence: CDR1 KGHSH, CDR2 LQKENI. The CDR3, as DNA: TGTGCCAGCTCACACGACAGGGGGGGGGAAGCTTTCTTT. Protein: CASSHDRGGEAFF.

The CDR3 loop is CASSPWGESNQPQHF. CDR3 DNA sequence: TGTGCCAGCAGCCCATGGGGGGAGAGCAATCAGCCCCAGCATTTT. The J gene is TRBJ1-5, the V gene TRBV11-2, with D perhaps TRBD1 (5 bases). This CDR3 is 15 amino acids long. The V end was cut by 5 bases, the J end by 1 base, with 12 bases between. Germline lookup yields CDR1 SGHAT and CDR2 FQNNGV. The variable domain in full, completed from reference TRBV11-2 and TRBJ1-5, reads EAGVAQSPRYKIIEKRQSVAFWCNPISGHATLYWYQQILGQGPKLLIQFQNNGVVDDSQLPKDRFSAERLKGVDSTLKIQPAKLEDSAVYLCASSPWGESNQPQHFGDGTRLSIL.

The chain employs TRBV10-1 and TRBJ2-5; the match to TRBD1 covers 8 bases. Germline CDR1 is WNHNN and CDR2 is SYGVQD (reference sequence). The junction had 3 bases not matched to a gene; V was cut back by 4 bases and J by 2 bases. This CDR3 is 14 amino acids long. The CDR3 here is CASSAGQVQETQYF. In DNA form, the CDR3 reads TGCGCCAGCAGTGCGGGACAGGTACAAGAGACCCAGTACTTC.

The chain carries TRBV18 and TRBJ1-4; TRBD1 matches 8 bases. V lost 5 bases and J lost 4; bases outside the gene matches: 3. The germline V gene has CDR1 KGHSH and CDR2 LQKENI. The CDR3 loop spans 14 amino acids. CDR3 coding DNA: TGTGCCAGCTCAAGGGACAGGCTTAATGAAAAACTGTTTTTT. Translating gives CASSRDRLNEKLFF.